This T cell receptor beta chain was identified in a study of OX40 agonist ivuxolimab in advanced cancers. As for the study in general: Ivuxolimab doses were 0.01, 0.1, 0.3, 1.5, 3 or 10 mg/kg every 2 weeks. At 65% to 90% male, the cohort had a mean age of roughly 60 years, ranging from roughly 20 to 79. Prior anti-PD-1, anti-PD-L1 or anti-CTLA-4 therapy did not bar entry, and around 39% had some.

Sequencing used immunoSEQ multiplex PCR; TCRdb keeps in-frame clones, though not all of them. The table shows about 46,000 clones, with approximately 91% occurring only once. This CDR3 is 13 amino acids long. V was shortened by 4 bases and J by 5 bases, with 12 bases between the two germline ends. Germline V gives CDR1 SGHDT, CDR2 YYEEEE. For this clone: Its antigen is still unknown.

Study conclusions and caveats: At 0.1 to 3.0 mg/kg, clonal expansion of CD4+ and CD8+ blood T cells had occurred by week 6.

This clonotype originated in an adult with an advanced solid tumor such as melanoma, head and neck, liver or kidney cancer. The material sequenced was CD4+ or CD8+ T cells sorted from blood, taken in a trial of the OX40 agonist ivuxolimab. The chain has TRBV5-6 and TRBJ2-5; D unresolved. The chain's CDR3 is CASSIDRVETQYF. The CDR3 bases are TGTGCCAGCAGCATAGATCGGGTTGAGACCCAGTACTTC. Filled out from reference TRBV5-6 and TRBJ2-5, the complete variable domain reads DAGVTQSPTHLIKTRGQQVTLRCSPKSGHDTVSWYQQALGQGPQFIFQYYEEEERQRGNFPDRFSGHQFPNYSSELNVNALLLGDSALYLCASSIDRVETQYFGPGTRLLVL.